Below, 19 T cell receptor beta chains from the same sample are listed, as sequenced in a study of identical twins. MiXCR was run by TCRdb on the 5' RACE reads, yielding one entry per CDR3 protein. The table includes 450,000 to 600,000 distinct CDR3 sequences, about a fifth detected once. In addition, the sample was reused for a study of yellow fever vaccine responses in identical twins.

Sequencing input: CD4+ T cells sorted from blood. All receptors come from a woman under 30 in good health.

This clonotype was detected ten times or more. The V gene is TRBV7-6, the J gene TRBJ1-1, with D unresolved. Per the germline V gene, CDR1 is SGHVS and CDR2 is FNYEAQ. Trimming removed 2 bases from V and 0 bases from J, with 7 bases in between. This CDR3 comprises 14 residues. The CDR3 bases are TGTGCCAGCAGCTTATCAGTCATGAACACTGAAGCTTTCTTT. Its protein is CASSLSVMNTEAFF. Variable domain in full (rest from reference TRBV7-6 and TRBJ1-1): GAGVSQSPRYKVTKRGQDVALRCDPISGHVSLYWYRQALGQGPEFLTYFNYEAQQDKSGLPNDRFSAERPEGSISTLTIQRTEQRDSAMYRCASSLSVMNTEAFFGQGTRLTVV.

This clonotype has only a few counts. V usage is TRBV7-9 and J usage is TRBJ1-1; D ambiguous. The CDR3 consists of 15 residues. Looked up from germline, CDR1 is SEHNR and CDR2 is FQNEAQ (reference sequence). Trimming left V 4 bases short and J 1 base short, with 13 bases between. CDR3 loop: CASSSLPMRNTEAFF. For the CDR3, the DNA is TGTGCCAGCAGCTCTCTGCCTATGAGGAACACTGAAGCTTTCTTT.

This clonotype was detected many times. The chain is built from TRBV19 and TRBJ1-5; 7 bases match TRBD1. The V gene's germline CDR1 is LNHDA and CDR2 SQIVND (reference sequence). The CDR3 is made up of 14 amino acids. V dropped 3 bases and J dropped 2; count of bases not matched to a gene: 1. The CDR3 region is CASSITGGNQPQHF. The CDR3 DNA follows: TGTGCCAGTAGTATCACAGGGGGCAATCAGCCCCAGCATTTT.

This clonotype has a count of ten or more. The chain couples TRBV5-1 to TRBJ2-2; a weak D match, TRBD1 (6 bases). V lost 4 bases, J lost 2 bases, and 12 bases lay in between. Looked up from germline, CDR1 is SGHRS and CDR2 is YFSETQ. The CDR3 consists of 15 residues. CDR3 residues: CASSEGHQNTGELFF. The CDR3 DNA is TGCGCCAGCAGCGAGGGACACCAAAACACCGGGGAGCTGTTTTTT.

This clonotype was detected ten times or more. CDR3: CASSDWDCQETQYF. DNA of the CDR3: TGTGCCAGCAGTGATTGGGACTGCCAAGAGACCCAGTACTTC. V is TRBV27 and J is TRBJ2-5; tentatively, D is TRBD2 (6 bases). The CDR3 runs to 14 residues. Trimming removed 5 bases at V and 1 base at J, with 11 bases between. Germline lookup yields CDR1 MNHEY and CDR2 SMNVEV (reference sequence).

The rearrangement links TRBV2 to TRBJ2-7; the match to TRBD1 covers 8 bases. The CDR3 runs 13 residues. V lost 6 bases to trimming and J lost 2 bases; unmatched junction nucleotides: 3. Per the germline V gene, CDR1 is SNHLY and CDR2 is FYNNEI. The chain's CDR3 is CASSRTGPYEQYV. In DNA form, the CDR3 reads TGTGCCAGCAGCCGGACAGGGCCCTACGAGCAGTACGTC.

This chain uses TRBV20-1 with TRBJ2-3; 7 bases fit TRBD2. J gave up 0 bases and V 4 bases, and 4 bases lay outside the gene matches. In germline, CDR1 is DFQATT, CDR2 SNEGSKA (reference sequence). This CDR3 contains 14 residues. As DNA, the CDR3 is TGCAGTGCTAACCCTAGCGGAAGCACAGATACGCAGTATTTT. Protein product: CSANPSGSTDTQYF.

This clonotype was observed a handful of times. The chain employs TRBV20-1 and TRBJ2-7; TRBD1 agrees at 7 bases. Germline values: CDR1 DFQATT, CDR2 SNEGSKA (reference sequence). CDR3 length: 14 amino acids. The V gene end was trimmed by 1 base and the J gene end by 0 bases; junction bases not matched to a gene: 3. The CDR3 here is CSARGDSASYEQYV. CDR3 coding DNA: TGCAGTGCTAGAGGGGACAGCGCCTCCTACGAGCAGTACGTC.

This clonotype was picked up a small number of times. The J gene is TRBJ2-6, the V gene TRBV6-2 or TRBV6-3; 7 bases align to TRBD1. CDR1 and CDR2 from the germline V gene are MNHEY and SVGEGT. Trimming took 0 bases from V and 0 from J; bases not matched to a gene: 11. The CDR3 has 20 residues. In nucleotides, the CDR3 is TGTGCCAGCAGTTACTCGATACCCCGGGACAGATACTCTGGGGCCAACGTCCTGACTTTC. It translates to CASSYSIPRDRYSGANVLTF.

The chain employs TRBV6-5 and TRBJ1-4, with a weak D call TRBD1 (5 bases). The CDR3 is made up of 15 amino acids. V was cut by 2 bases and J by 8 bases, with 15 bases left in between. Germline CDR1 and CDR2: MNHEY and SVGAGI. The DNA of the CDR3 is TGTGCCAGCAGTTACCGATCGGTGCGGGGGGAAAAACTGTTTTTT. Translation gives CASSYRSVRGEKLFF.

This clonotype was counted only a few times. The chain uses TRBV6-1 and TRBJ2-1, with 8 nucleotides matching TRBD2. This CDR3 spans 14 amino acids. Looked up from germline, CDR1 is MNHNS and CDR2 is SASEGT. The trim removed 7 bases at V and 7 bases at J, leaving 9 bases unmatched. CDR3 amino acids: CASTPSGSWNEQFF. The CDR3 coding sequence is TGTGCCAGCACCCCCAGCGGGAGTTGGAATGAGCAGTTCTTC.

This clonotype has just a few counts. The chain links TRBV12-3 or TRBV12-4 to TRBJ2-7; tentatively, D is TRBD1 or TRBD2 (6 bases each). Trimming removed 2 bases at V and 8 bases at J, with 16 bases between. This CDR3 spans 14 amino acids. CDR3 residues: CASSLPVWGAKQYF. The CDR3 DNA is TGTGCCAGCAGTTTACCCGTGTGGGGGGCGAAGCAGTACTTC.

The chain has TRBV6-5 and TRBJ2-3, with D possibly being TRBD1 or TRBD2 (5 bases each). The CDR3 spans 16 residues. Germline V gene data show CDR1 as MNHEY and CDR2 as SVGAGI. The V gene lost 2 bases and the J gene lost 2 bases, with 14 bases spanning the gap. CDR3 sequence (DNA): TGTGCCAGCAGTTACGGGACCCTGGGGGACACAGATACGCAGTATTTT. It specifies CASSYGTLGDTDTQYF.

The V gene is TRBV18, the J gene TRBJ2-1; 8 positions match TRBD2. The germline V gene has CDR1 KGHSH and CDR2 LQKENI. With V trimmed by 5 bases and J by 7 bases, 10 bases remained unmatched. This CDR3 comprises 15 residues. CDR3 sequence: CASSDGRAGWNEQFF. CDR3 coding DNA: TGTGCCAGCTCAGACGGGAGGGCTGGTTGGAATGAGCAGTTCTTC.

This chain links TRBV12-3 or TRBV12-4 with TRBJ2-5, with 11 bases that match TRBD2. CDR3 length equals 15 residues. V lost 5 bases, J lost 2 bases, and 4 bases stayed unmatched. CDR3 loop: CASSVASGRQETQYF. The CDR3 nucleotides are TGTGCCAGCAGTGTCGCTAGCGGGAGGCAAGAGACCCAGTACTTC.

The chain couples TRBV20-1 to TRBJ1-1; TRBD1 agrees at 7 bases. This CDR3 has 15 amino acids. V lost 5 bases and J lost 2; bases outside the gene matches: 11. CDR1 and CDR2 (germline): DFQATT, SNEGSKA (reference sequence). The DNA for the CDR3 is TGCAGTGCTCAACGAGGGGGACAGTTAAACACTGAAGCTTTCTTT. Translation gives CSAQRGGQLNTEAFF.

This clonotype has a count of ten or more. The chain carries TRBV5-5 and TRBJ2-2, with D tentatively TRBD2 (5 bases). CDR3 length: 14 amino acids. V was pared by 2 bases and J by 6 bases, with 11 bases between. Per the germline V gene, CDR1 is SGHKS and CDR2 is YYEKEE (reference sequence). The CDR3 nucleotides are TGTGCCAGCAGCTTTACTAGTTTGTCCGGGGAGCTGTTTTTT. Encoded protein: CASSFTSLSGELFF. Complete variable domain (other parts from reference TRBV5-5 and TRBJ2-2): DAGVTQSPTHLIKTRGQQVTLRCSPISGHKSVSWYQQVLGQGPQFIFQYYEKEERGRGNFPDRFSARQFPNYSSELNVNALLLGDSALYLCASSFTSLSGELFFGEGSRLTVL.

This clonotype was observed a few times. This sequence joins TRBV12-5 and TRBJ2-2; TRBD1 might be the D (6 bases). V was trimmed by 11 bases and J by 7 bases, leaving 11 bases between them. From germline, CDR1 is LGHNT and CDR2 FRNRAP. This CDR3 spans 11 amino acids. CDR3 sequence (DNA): TGTGCTTACGGGGACAACGGGGAGCTGTTTTTT. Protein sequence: CAYGDNGELFF.

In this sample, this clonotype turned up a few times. CDR3 sequence: CASSVGQGLADTQYF. The CDR3 DNA follows: TGTGCCAGCAGTGTGGGACAGGGGCTCGCAGATACGCAGTATTTT. The rearrangement links TRBV2 to TRBJ2-3, with TRBD1 identical over 10 bases. This CDR3 has 15 residues. Germline V gene sequence: CDR1 SNHLY, CDR2 FYNNEI. V gave up 4 bases and J gave up 4 bases; unmatched junction bases: 5.